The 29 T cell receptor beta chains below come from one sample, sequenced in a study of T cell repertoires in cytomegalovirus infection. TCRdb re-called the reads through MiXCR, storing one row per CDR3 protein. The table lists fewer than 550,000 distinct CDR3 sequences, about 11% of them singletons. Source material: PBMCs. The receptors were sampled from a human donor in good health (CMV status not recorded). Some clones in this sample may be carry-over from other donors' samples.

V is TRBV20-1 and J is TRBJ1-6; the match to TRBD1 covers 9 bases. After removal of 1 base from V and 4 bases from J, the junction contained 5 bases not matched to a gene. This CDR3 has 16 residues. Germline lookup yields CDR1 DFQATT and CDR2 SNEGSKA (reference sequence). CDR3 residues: CSARGGQGLYNSPLHF. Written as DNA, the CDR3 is TGCAGTGCTAGAGGGGGACAGGGCCTTTATAATTCACCCCTCCACTTT.

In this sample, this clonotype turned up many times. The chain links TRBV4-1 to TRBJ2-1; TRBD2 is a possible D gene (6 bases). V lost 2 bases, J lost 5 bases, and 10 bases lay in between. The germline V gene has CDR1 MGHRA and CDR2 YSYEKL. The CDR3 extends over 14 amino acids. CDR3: CASSQPTRNNEQFF. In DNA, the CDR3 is TGCGCCAGCAGCCAACCGACTAGAAACAATGAGCAGTTCTTC.

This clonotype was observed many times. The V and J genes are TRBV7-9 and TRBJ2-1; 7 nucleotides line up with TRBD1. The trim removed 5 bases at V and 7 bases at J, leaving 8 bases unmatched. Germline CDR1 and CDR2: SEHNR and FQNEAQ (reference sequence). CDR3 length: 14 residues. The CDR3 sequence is CASSLRDSSNEQFF. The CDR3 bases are TGTGCCAGCAGCCTAAGGGACAGCAGTAATGAGCAGTTCTTC.

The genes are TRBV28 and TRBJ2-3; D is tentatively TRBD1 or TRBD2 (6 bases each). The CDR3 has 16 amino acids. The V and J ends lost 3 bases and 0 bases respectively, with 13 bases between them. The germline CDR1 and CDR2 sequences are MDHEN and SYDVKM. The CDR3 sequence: CASSFERGTSTDTQYF. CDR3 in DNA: TGTGCCAGCAGTTTTGAGAGGGGGACTAGCACAGATACGCAGTATTTT. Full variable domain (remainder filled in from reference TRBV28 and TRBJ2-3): DVKVTQSSRYLVKRTGEKVFLECVQDMDHENMFWYRQDPGLGLRLIYFSYDVKMKEKGDIPEGYSVSREKKERFSLILESASTNQTSMYLCASSFERGTSTDTQYFGPGTRLTVL.

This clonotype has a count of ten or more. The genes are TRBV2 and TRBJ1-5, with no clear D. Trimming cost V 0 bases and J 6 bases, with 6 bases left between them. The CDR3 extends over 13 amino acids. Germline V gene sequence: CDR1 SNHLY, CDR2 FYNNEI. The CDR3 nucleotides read TGTGCCAGCAGTGAAGCGCTGGGTCAGCCCCAGCATTTT. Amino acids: CASSEALGQPQHF.

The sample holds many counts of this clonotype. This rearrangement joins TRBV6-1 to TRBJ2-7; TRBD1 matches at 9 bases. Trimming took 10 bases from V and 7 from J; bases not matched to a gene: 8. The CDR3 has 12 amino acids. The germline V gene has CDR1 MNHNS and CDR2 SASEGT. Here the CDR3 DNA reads TGTGCCACCGGGACAGGGCTCAAAGAGCAGTACTTC. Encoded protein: CATGTGLKEQYF.

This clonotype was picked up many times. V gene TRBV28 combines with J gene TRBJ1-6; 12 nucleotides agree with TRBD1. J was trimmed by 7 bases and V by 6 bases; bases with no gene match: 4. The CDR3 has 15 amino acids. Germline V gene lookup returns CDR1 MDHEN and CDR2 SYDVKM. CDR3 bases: TGTGCCAGCAGCCGTGGGACAGGGGGCAATTCACCCCTCCACTTT. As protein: CASSRGTGGNSPLHF.

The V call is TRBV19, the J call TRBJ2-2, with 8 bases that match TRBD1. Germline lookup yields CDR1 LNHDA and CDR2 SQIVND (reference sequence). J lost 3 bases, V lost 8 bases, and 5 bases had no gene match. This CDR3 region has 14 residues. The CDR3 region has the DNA TGTGCCAGTGGGACAGGCAGGGACACCGGGGAGCTGTTTTTT. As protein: CASGTGRDTGELFF.

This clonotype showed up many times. The CDR3 DNA sequence: TGTGCCAGCTCACCCCCCCAAGGACAGGGTCGGGACAATGAGCAGTTCTTC. Translated: CASSPPQGQGRDNEQFF. The V gene is TRBV18, the J gene TRBJ2-1; TRBD1 matches 8 bases. The CDR3 sequence is 17 residues long. Germline trimming cut 3 bases from V and 5 bases from J; bases unmatched to any gene: 12. CDR1 and CDR2 from the germline V gene are KGHSH and LQKENI.

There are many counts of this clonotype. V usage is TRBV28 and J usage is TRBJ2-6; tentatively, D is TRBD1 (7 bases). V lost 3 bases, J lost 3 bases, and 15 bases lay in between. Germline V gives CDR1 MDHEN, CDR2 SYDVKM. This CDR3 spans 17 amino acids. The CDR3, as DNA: TGTGCCAGCAGTTTCCCGGGGGACAGCTTTGGGGCCAACGTCCTGACTTTC. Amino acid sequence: CASSFPGDSFGANVLTF.

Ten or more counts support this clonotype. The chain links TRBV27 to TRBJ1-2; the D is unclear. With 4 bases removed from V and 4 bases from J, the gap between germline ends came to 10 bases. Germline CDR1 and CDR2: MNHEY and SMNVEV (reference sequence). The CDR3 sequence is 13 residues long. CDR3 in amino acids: CASSSKGGYGYTF. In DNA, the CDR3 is TGTGCCAGCAGTTCGAAGGGTGGCTATGGCTACACCTTC.

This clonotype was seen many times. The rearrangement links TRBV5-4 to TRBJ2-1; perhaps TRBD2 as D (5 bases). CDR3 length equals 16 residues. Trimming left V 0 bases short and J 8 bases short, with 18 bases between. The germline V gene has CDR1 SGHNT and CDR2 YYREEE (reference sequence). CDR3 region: CASSLGVVGGSDEQFF. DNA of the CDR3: TGTGCCAGCAGCTTGGGGGTTGTGGGTGGGAGCGATGAGCAGTTCTTC.

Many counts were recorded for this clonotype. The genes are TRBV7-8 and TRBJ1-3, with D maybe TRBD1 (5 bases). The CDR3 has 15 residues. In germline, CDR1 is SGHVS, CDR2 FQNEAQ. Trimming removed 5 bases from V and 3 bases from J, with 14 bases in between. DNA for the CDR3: TGTGCCAGCAGCAGTCCGACAGCTTTTGGAAACACCATATATTTT. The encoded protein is CASSSPTAFGNTIYF.

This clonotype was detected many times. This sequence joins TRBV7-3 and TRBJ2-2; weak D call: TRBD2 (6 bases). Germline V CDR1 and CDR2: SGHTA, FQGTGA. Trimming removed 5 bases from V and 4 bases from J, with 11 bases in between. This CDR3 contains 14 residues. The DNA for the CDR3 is TGTGCCAGCAGCCCCCCCGGGAGCACCGGGGAGCTGTTTTTT. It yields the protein CASSPPGSTGELFF.

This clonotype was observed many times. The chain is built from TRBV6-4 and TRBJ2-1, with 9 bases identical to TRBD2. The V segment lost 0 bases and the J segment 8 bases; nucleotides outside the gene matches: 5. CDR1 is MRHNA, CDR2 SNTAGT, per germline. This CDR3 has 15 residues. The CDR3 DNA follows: TGTGCCAGCAGTGACTCGACTAGCGGCGTGGATGAGCAGTTCTTC. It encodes CASSDSTSGVDEQFF.

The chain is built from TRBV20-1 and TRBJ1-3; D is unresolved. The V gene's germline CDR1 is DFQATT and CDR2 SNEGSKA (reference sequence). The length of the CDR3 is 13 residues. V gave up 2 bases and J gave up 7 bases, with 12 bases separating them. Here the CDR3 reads CSARLPNSNTIYF. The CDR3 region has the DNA TGCAGTGCTAGACTGCCTAATTCTAACACCATATATTTT.

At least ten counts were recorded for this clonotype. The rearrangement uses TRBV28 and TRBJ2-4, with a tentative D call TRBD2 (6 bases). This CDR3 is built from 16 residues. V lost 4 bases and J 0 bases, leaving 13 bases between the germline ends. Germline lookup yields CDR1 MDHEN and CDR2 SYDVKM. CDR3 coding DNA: TGTGCCAGCAGTTCGCCGGGAGCCCAAGCCAAAAACATTCAGTACTTC. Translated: CASSSPGAQAKNIQYF.

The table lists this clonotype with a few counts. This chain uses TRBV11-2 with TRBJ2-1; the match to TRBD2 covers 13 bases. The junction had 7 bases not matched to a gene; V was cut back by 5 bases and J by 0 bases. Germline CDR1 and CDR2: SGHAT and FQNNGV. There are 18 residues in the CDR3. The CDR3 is CASSRGLAGLSSYNEQFF. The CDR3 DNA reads TGTGCCAGCAGCAGGGGACTAGCGGGGCTCAGCTCCTACAATGAGCAGTTCTTC. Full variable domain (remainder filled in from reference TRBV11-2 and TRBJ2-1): EAGVAQSPRYKIIEKRQSVAFWCNPISGHATLYWYQQILGQGPKLLIQFQNNGVVDDSQLPKDRFSAERLKGVDSTLKIQPAKLEDSAVYLCASSRGLAGLSSYNEQFFGPGTRLTVL.

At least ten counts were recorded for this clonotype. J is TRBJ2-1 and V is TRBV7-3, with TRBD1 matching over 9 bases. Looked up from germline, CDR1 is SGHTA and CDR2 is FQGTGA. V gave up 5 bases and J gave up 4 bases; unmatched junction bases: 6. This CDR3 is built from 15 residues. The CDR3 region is CASSPDRGSYNEQFF. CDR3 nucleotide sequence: TGTGCCAGCAGCCCTGACAGGGGGTCGTACAATGAGCAGTTCTTC. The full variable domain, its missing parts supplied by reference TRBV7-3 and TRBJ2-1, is GAGVSQTPSNKVTEKGKYVELRCDPISGHTALYWYRQSLGQGPEFLIYFQGTGAADDSGLPNDRFFAVRPEGSVSTLKIQRTERGDSAVYLCASSPDRGSYNEQFFGPGTRLTVL.

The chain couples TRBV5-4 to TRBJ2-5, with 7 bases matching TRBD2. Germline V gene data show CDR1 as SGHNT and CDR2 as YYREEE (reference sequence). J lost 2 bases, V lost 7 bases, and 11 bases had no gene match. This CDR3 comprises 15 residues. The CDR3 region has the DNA TGTGCCAGCGTCGGCGGGGGAGGCCTTCAAGAGACCCAGTACTTC. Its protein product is CASVGGGGLQETQYF.

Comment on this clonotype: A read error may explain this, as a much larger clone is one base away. The CDR3 DNA reads as TGTGCCAGCAGCCAAGCCGTTTTGATCGGGACTAGCGGTTGGAATGAGCAGTTCTTC. Amino acid sequence: CASSQAVLIGTSGWNEQFF. J is TRBJ2-1 and V is TRBV3-1, with 11 bases that match TRBD2. The CDR3 is 19 amino acids. V lost 1 base to trimming and J lost 7 bases; unmatched junction nucleotides: 15. CDR1 and CDR2 (germline): LGHDT, YNNKEL (reference sequence).

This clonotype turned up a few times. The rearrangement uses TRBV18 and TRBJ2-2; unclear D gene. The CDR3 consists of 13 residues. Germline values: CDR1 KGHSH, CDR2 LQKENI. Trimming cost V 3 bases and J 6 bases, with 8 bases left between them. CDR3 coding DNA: TGTGCCAGCTCACCTTCGGACCCCGGGGAGCTGTTTTTT. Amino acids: CASSPSDPGELFF.

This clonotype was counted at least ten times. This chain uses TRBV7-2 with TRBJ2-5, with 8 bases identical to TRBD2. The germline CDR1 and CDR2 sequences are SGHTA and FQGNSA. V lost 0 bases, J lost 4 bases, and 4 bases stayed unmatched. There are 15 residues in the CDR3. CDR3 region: CASSLAVGLAETQYF. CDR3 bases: TGTGCCAGCAGCTTAGCCGTTGGACTAGCAGAGACCCAGTACTTC. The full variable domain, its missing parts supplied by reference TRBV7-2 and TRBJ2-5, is GAGVSQSPSNKVTEKGKDVELRCDPISGHTALYWYRQSLGQGLEFLIYFQGNSAPDKSGLPSDRFSAERTGGSVSTLTIQRTQQEDSAVYLCASSLAVGLAETQYFGPGTRLLVL.

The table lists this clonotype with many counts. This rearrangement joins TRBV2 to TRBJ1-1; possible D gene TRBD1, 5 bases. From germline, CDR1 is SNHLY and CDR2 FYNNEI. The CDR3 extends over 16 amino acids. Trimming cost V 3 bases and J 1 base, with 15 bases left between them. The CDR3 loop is CASSDGVPRGNTEAFF. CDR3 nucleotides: TGTGCCAGCAGTGACGGGGTGCCGAGGGGGAACACTGAAGCTTTCTTT.

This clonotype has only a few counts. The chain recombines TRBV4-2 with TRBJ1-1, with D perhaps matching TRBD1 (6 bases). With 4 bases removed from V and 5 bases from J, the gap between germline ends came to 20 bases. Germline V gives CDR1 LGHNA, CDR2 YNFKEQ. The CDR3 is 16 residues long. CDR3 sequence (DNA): TGTGCCAGCAGCCGTCAGGGGTTAGAGGACTCGACTGAAGCTTTCTTT. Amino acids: CASSRQGLEDSTEAFF.

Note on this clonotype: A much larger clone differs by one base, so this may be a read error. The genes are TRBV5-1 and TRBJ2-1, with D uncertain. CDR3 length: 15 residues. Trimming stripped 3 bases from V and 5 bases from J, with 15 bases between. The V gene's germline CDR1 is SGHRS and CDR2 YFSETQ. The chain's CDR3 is CASSSDGVVDNEQFF. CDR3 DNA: TGCGCCAGCAGCTCGGATGGGGTAGTGGACAATGAGCAGTTCTTC.

This chain's CDR3 is CASGEFLAGHTDTQYF. In DNA, the CDR3 is TGTGCCAGCGGGGAATTTCTAGCGGGGCACACAGATACGCAGTATTTT. This chain connects TRBV28 to TRBJ2-3, with TRBD2 identical over 9 bases. Losses at the gene ends were 8 bases for V and 2 bases for J; bases not matched to a gene: 11. Looked up from germline, CDR1 is MDHEN and CDR2 is SYDVKM. CDR3 length equals 16 residues.

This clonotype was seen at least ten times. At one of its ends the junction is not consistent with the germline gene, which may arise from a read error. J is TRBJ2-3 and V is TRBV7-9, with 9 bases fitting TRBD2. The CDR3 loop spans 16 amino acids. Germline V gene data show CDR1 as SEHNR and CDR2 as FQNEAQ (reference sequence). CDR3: CASSFGAGTSKDTQYF. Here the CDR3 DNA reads TGTGCCAGCAGTTTTGGGGCCGGGACTAGCAAAGATACGCAGTATTTT.

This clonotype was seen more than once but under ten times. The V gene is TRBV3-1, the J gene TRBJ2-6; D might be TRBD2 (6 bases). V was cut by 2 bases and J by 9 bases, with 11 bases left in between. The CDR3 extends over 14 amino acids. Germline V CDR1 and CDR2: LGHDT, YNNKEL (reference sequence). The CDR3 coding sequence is TGTGCCAGCAGCCAACGTCCGGGACTCAACGTCCTGACTTTC. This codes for CASSQRPGLNVLTF.